This TCR beta chain was identified in a study of HIV-infected patients and healthy controls. Overall study: The CD4:CD8 ratio increased slightly in early therapy, but CD8 counts showed no consistent change.

Alpha and beta constant-region primers primed reverse transcription of about 0.5 ug RNA. Alpha and beta chain libraries were made separately by chain-specific third strand synthesis with multiplexing indices. TCRdb called the 5' RACE reads again in MiXCR, with one record for every CDR3 protein. This sample has 8,000 to 9,500 distinct CDR3 sequences, with around 8.7% found just once. This clonotype is classed as medium-sized. This CDR3 comprises 17 residues. The V gene's germline CDR1 is SGHVS and CDR2 FNYEAQ. Trimming removed 1 base from V and 4 bases from J; junction bases left unmatched: 6. Follow-up blood was drawn about 14 weeks, roughly three months, after antiretroviral therapy began. No cell fractionation was done, so the repertoire covers all unsorted peripheral blood T cells.

This chain joins TRBV7-6 and TRBJ2-2; 10 nucleotides agree with TRBD2. The receptor was derived from an adult with HIV infection. Sequenced material: blood, taken during antiretroviral therapy. The CDR3 loop reads CASSLGAGGPGTGELFF. The CDR3 nucleotides read TGTGCCAGCAGCTTAGGAGCGGGGGGGCCCGGCACCGGGGAGCTGTTTTTT.